This T cell receptor beta chain was captured in a study of identical twins. This CDR3 is built from 14 residues. V was pared by 5 bases and J by 3 bases, with 12 bases between. The germline gives CDR1 MNHNS, CDR2 SASEGT. A universal primer site arose from template switching, and cDNA bore unique molecular identifiers. A single record per CDR3 protein comes from TCRdb applying MiXCR to the 5' RACE reads. The sample holds hundreds of thousands of distinct CDR3 sequences, 6.1% seen once. The count of this clonotype is one. The conserved closing phenylalanine or tryptophan is absent in this CDR3, likely reflecting a read error. There were only healthy Caucasians among the donors.

The V gene is TRBV6-1, the J gene TRBJ2-3, with D tentatively TRBD1 (6 bases). The clonotype originates from a young man in good health. Sequenced material: naive T cells sorted from blood. The CDR3 sequence is CASSLRTDTDTQYC. The CDR3 DNA reads TGTGCCAGCAGTCTTCGGACAGATACAGATACGCAGTATTGT.